This TCR beta chain comes out of a study of OX40 agonist ivuxolimab in advanced cancers. The study in broad terms: Ivuxolimab was an agonistic, fully human IgG2 monoclonal antibody directed against OX40 (CD134), a costimulatory receptor. The purpose of peripheral TCRbeta sequencing was to test whether ivuxolimab changed TCR sequence diversity and led to clonal T-cell expansion. Patients were allowed to have had prior anti-PD-1, anti-PD-L1 or anti-CTLA-4 therapy, and more than 30% of the dose-escalation patients had previously received checkpoint inhibitors. Intravenous ivuxolimab was administered to patients every 2 weeks at six dose levels: 0.01, 0.1, 0.3, 1.5, 3 and 10 mg/kg. The paper describes the monotherapy dose-escalation part (N of about 47 patients) of the phase I trial of ivuxolimab. A male proportion of 75% to 85% and a mean age of approximately 61 years, ranging from roughly 23 to 90, were recorded for the dose-escalation cohort. Among the roughly 50 dose-escalation patients, roughly 20 had hepatocellular carcinoma, 15 or so melanoma, 9 renal cell carcinoma and 9 head and neck cancer. Partial responses were achieved by three dose-escalation patients, of whom one had hepatocellular carcinoma and two had cutaneous melanoma. Study-wide findings and limitations: Antigen specificity was not determined for the clonally expanded peripheral T cells. Low levels of normalized T-cell clonal expansion were also seen in some patients who did not respond. At doses of 0.1 to 3.0 mg/kg, clonal expansion of both CD4+ and CD8+ T cells in blood was seen between baseline and week 6. Partial responders in the 0.1-3.0 mg/kg groups had among the lowest normalized peripheral clonal expansion, especially among CD8+ T cells. After ivuxolimab, CD8+ T cells had more expanded clones than CD4+ T cells on average.

Reading the germline V gene gives CDR1 SGHRS and CDR2 YFSETQ. Between the V and J ends, shortened by 4 bases and 5 bases respectively, the junction contains 6 bases. Spanning cysteine to phenylalanine, the CDR3 consists of 11 amino acids. Only the CDR3 portion is preserved as DNA: 33 bases, with reading frame beginning at the first base. The trial excluded patients who had a history of autoimmune disease or who were on systemic immunosuppression. Peripheral blood for TCR sequencing was collected from all dose cohorts at baseline, on cycle 4 day 1, and on cycle 7 day 1. Samples came from an open-label, multicenter, first-in-human phase I dose-escalation trial of ivuxolimab. Adults with locally advanced or metastatic melanoma, renal cell carcinoma, hepatocellular carcinoma or head and neck squamous cell carcinoma were enrolled in the trial. Before TCR sequencing, CD4+ and CD8+ T cells were separately sorted from peripheral blood.

With regard to this clone: Its binding antigen is unknown. No much larger clone is present one base from it, and per-base qualities are unavailable.

To sequence the TCRbeta CDR3 region, genomic DNA was isolated from the sorted cells. The immunoSEQ Assay was used to sequence the TCRbeta CDR3 regions. Entries here come from immuneACCESS through TCRdb and include only in-frame sequences with V and J called. Some clones fail to appear in such tables; in the studies checked, an unresolved V gene covers under half of the shortfall, and the cause of the remainder is unknown. For this sample there are roughly 20,000 clones; 74% appear just once. Of the sample, 20% to 30% falls within the top ten clones. The chain is made from TRBV5-1 and TRBJ1-2, with a weak D call of TRBD1 (6 bases match). This clonotype originated in an adult with an advanced solid tumor such as melanoma, head and neck, liver or kidney cancer. The sample was CD4+ or CD8+ T cells sorted from blood, taken in a trial of the OX40 agonist ivuxolimab. In nucleotide form, the sequence is TGCGCCAGCAGCAGGGGGTATGGCTACACCTTC. The resulting protein is CASSRGYGYTF. The full variable domain, completed from the reference TRBV5-1 and TRBJ1-2 proteins outside the CDR3, reads KAGVTQTPRYLIKTRGQQVTLSCSPISGHRSVSWYQQTPGQGLQFLFEYFSETQRNKGNFPGRFSGRQFSNSRSEMNVSTLELGDSALYLCASSRGYGYTFGSGTRLTVV.